This TCR beta chain emerged from a study of T cell responses to AZD1222 COVID-19 vaccine. Across the study: Second-dose groups at about 4 or about 12 weeks were pooled.

Germline V gene sequence: CDR1 SGHRS, CDR2 YFSETQ. This CDR3 has 16 amino acids. V was clipped by 1 base and J by 7 bases; unmatched bases: 9. This clone is a singleton in its sample. No antigen is known for it. TCRdb's copy holds only in-frame clones and misses some; the assay was immunoSEQ multiplex PCR. The table lists about 110,000 clones, 89% of them singletons. Study results and caveats: There were repertoire samples only from the period after the peak T cell response. When two AZD1222 doses had been given, Spike-specific TCR breadth and depth rose. Baseline serology detected seropositivity in only six or seven AZD1222 recipients.

The chain joins TRBV5-1 to TRBJ2-1; 9 bases are a match to TRBD2. Sequences were derived from peripheral blood, sampled on day 0 of AZD1222 vaccination. The TCR originated in an adult in good health. CDR3 sequence: CASSLLAGAGMNEQFF. The CDR3 coding sequence is TGCGCCAGCAGCTTGTTAGCGGGAGCGGGGATGAATGAGCAGTTCTTC.